One and the same sample provided the 27 T cell receptor beta chains below, sequenced in a study of blood T cell repertoires in COVID-19. TCRdb's copy holds only in-frame clones and misses some; the assay was immunoSEQ multiplex PCR. The table records approximately 55,000 clones, about nine tenths of them present only once. Material for sequencing was peripheral blood. All receptors come from a man in his forties with acute or convalescent COVID-19.

The chain is built from TRBV5-1 and TRBJ1-4, with D perhaps matching TRBD1 (5 bases). Germline V gene sequence: CDR1 SGHRS, CDR2 YFSETQ. This CDR3 has 13 amino acids. Between the trimmed V and J ends, which lost 4 bases and 5 bases, there was a span of 9 bases. CDR3 protein: CASSLDTNEKLFF. The CDR3 DNA is TGCGCCAGCAGCCTGGACACGAATGAAAAACTGTTTTTT. The variable domain in full, with the rest retrieved from reference TRBV5-1 and TRBJ1-4, is KAGVTQTPRYLIKTRGQQVTLSCSPISGHRSVSWYQQTPGQGLQFLFEYFSETQRNKGNFPGRFSGRQFSNSRSEMNVSTLELGDSALYLCASSLDTNEKLFFGSGTQLSVL.

The V and J genes are TRBV29-1 and TRBJ2-1, with a weak D call TRBD2 (6 bases). This CDR3 is built from 14 residues. The V gene lost 2 bases and the J gene lost 4 bases, with 12 bases spanning the gap. The germline CDR1 and CDR2 sequences are SQVTM and ANQGSEA. The CDR3 bases are TGCAGCGTTGAAAGAGCGGGTCGGTACAATGAGCAGTTCTTC. This codes for CSVERAGRYNEQFF.

The table lists this clone with a count of one. The chain carries TRBV7-2 and TRBJ1-1; D may be TRBD1 (5 bases). The CDR3 totals 14 residues. Trimming took 2 bases from V and 2 from J, leaving 9 bases between them. Germline V gene sequence: CDR1 SGHTA, CDR2 FQGNSA. The CDR3 reads CASSLFGGNTEAFF. CDR3 nucleotides: TGTGCCAGCAGCTTATTCGGGGGTAACACTGAAGCTTTCTTT.

Points on this clone: A read error may account for a junction end that differs from germline. V usage is TRBV7-7 and J usage is TRBJ1-5; D might be TRBD1 (6 bases). CDR3 size: 12 residues. Germline-derived CDR1 and CDR2 are SSHAT and FNYEAQ (reference sequence). CDR3 nucleotides: TGTGCTAGCAGCCCCGGACAGCAGCCCCAGCATTTT. It specifies CASSPGQQPQHF.

The genes are TRBV2 and TRBJ1-1; 9 nucleotides line up with TRBD1. CDR1 is SNHLY, CDR2 FYNNEI, per germline. The V segment lost 4 bases and the J segment 2 bases; nucleotides outside the gene matches: 2. The CDR3 spans 14 residues. The DNA of the CDR3 is TGTGCCAGCAGTGGGACAGGGGCCAACACTGAAGCTTTCTTT. It translates to CASSGTGANTEAFF.

The chain uses TRBV4-1 and TRBJ2-1; 7 positions match TRBD2. CDR3 length: 15 amino acids. V dropped 0 bases and J dropped 10; count of bases not matched to a gene: 9. Per the germline V gene, CDR1 is MGHRA and CDR2 is YSYEKL. CDR3 sequence (DNA): TGCGCCAGCAGCCAAGAGGGGGAGGGATTTGTGGAGCAGTTCTTC. This gives the protein CASSQEGEGFVEQFF.

This sequence joins TRBV5-6 and TRBJ2-1, with 7 bases fitting TRBD1. V dropped 2 bases and J dropped 7; count of bases not matched to a gene: 6. CDR1 and CDR2 from the germline V gene are SGHDT and YYEEEE. The CDR3 has 14 amino acids. In DNA form, the CDR3 reads TGTGCCAGCAGCTTCCGGGGACAGAATAATGAGCAGTTCTTC. Translated: CASSFRGQNNEQFF.

The chain is built from TRBV20-1 and TRBJ1-2; perhaps TRBD1 as D (5 bases). The CDR3 spans 14 residues. Germline V gene sequence: CDR1 DFQATT, CDR2 SNEGSKA (reference sequence). V dropped 3 bases and J dropped 1 base, with 12 bases sitting between them. The chain's CDR3 is CSASLPDSNYGYTF. DNA of the CDR3: TGCAGTGCTAGTCTCCCCGACAGTAACTATGGCTACACCTTC.

The rearrangement joins TRBV6-6 to TRBJ1-3; D is undetermined. Per the germline V gene, CDR1 is MNHNY and CDR2 is SVGAGI (reference sequence). CDR3 length: 14 amino acids. The V end lost 3 bases, the J end lost 0 bases, and 6 bases lay between the germline ends. The CDR3 is CASSYGSSGNTIYF. The CDR3 DNA is TGTGCCAGCAGTTATGGGAGCTCTGGAAACACCATATATTTT.

V usage is TRBV18 and J usage is TRBJ2-5, with unresolved D. This CDR3 is built from 12 residues. CDR1 and CDR2 from the germline V gene are KGHSH and LQKENI. The V end was cut by 3 bases, the J end by 1 base, with 3 bases between. CDR3 loop: CASSPGQETQYF. The CDR3 nucleotides are TGTGCCAGCTCACCCGGCCAAGAGACCCAGTACTTC.

The chain couples TRBV27 to TRBJ2-5; 10 bases align to TRBD1. The CDR3 is made up of 17 amino acids. The V gene end was trimmed by 0 bases and the J gene end by 1 base; junction bases not matched to a gene: 5. Germline CDR1 and CDR2: MNHEY and SMNVEV (reference sequence). The CDR3 coding sequence is TGTGCCAGCAGTTTATCGTTCGGGACAGGGGTCCAAGAGACCCAGTACTTC. Amino acid sequence: CASSLSFGTGVQETQYF.

The V call is TRBV24-1, the J call TRBJ1-5, with D perhaps matching TRBD1 (6 bases). V gave up 5 bases and J gave up 6 bases, with 13 bases separating them. The CDR3 consists of 14 residues. Germline V gene sequence: CDR1 KGHDR, CDR2 SFDVKD. The CDR3 spells CATSVGAQGQPQHF. The CDR3 nucleotides read TGTGCCACCAGTGTGGGGGCGCAGGGTCAGCCCCAGCATTTT.

V gene TRBV2 combines with J gene TRBJ1-4; D is unresolved. The germline V gene encodes CDR1 SNHLY and CDR2 FYNNEI. The length of the CDR3 is 14 residues. V was cut by 6 bases and J by 2 bases, with 10 bases left in between. CDR3 residues: CASSGDRTNEKLFF. CDR3 in DNA: TGTGCCAGCAGCGGAGACCGGACTAATGAAAAACTGTTTTTT.

The chain links TRBV7-2 to TRBJ2-7; the match to TRBD1 covers 7 bases. From germline, CDR1 is SGHTA and CDR2 FQGNSA. This CDR3 contains 16 residues. Losses at the gene ends were 5 bases for V and 3 bases for J; bases not matched to a gene: 13. The CDR3 here is CASSRISGTDVYEQYF. In DNA form, the CDR3 reads TGTGCCAGCAGCCGTATTTCTGGGACAGACGTCTACGAGCAGTACTTC.

The J gene is TRBJ2-7, the V gene TRBV21-1; the table gives TRBD1 as D, unverified against the DNA. TRBV21-1 is labeled a pseudogene. This CDR3 is 19 amino acids long. The CDR3 nucleotides are TGTGCCAGCAGCAAAGGGCGCCCAGTGGTGGGGGCCCTTGAGAGCGAGCAGTACTTC. Protein sequence: CASSKGRPVVGALESEQYF.

This rearrangement joins TRBV12-3 or TRBV12-4 to TRBJ2-7; D is undetermined. The CDR3 has 11 amino acids. V dropped 4 bases and J dropped 3 bases, with 4 bases sitting between them. The CDR3 loop reads CASSSSYEQYF. CDR3 nucleotides: TGTGCCAGCAGTTCCAGCTACGAGCAGTACTTC.

Here the CDR3 reads CASSLYPGTSDNEQFF. CDR3 coding DNA: TGTGCCAGCAGTTTATACCCCGGGACTAGCGACAATGAGCAGTTCTTC. This rearrangement joins TRBV27 to TRBJ2-1, with 10 bases lining up with TRBD2. With V trimmed by 1 base and J by 5 bases, 5 bases remained unmatched. This CDR3 comprises 16 residues. Germline V gene data show CDR1 as MNHEY and CDR2 as SMNVEV (reference sequence).

CDR3 sequence: CASRLARRLTQYF. CDR3 nucleotides: TGTGCCAGCAGGCTAGCCCGCCGGTTGACGCAGTATTTT. The rearrangement joins TRBV12-3 or TRBV12-4 to TRBJ2-3, with TRBD2 as a possible D gene (5 bases). The CDR3 covers 13 residues. With 6 bases removed from V and 9 bases from J, the gap between germline ends came to 16 bases.

The chain is built from TRBV25-1 and TRBJ2-2; 7 positions match TRBD1. In germline, CDR1 is MGHDK, CDR2 SYGVNS. J was trimmed by 6 bases and V by 3 bases; bases with no gene match: 4. The CDR3 is 14 amino acids. This CDR3 reads CASSDYRGSGELFF. Written as DNA, the CDR3 is TGTGCCAGCAGTGACTACAGGGGTTCCGGGGAGCTGTTTTTT.

The chain joins TRBV7-8 to TRBJ2-1; the D gene is possibly TRBD1 (6 bases). CDR3 length: 15 amino acids. Per germline, CDR1 SGHVS and CDR2 FQNEAQ. V lost 0 bases, J lost 8 bases, and 14 bases lay in between. The CDR3 DNA is TGTGCCAGCAGCTTAGCCGCCCAGGGGAACTATGAGCAGTTCTTC. Translating it yields CASSLAAQGNYEQFF.

The chain has TRBV9 and TRBJ1-6, with 8 bases that match TRBD1. The junction had 9 bases not matched to a gene; V was cut back by 0 bases and J by 10 bases. Germline assignment: CDR1 SGDLS and CDR2 YYNGEE. The CDR3 sequence is 16 residues long. The CDR3 spells CASSVDGRTGRSPLHF. The CDR3 DNA follows: TGTGCCAGCAGCGTAGACGGGAGGACAGGGAGGTCACCCCTCCACTTT.

The gene calls are TRBV27 and TRBJ1-6, with D uncertain. This CDR3 comprises 16 residues. Looked up from germline, CDR1 is MNHEY and CDR2 is SMNVEV (reference sequence). V was cut by 2 bases and J by 7 bases, with 15 bases left in between. The CDR3 DNA follows: TGTGCCAGCAGTTTAAAGGGTCCCGGGAGCAATTCACCCCTCCACTTT. Protein: CASSLKGPGSNSPLHF.

This rearrangement joins TRBV4-2 to TRBJ1-5; maybe TRBD1 (5 bases). Per the germline V gene, CDR1 is LGHNA and CDR2 is YNFKEQ. The CDR3 is made up of 16 amino acids. The V gene lost 0 bases and the J gene lost 4 bases, with 13 bases spanning the gap. CDR3 sequence reads: CASSQERGPGNQPQHF. DNA for the CDR3: TGTGCCAGCAGCCAAGAGCGGGGCCCGGGGAATCAGCCCCAGCATTTT.

The CDR3 region has the DNA TGTGCCAGCAGCCACCCCGGGACAGGAGATGGCTACACCTTC. This gives the protein CASSHPGTGDGYTF. The V gene is TRBV4-2, the J gene TRBJ1-2; 8 bases align to TRBD1. The CDR3 contains 14 residues. The ends lost 3 bases at V and 6 bases at J; junction bases unmatched: 6. Looked up from germline, CDR1 is LGHNA and CDR2 is YNFKEQ.

The rearrangement joins TRBV10-2 to TRBJ1-1, with D hard to call. Deletions cut 6 bases from V and 2 bases from J, with 7 bases between. The CDR3 has 12 amino acids. From germline, CDR1 is WSHSY and CDR2 SAAADI. CDR3 coding DNA: TGCGCCAGCAGACAGTCTAACACTGAAGCTTTCTTT. This gives the protein CASRQSNTEAFF.

This chain joins TRBV7-2 and TRBJ2-2; a possible D gene is TRBD1 (5 bases). Germline CDR1 SGHTA, CDR2 FQGNSA. Trimming removed 5 bases at V and 2 bases at J, with 12 bases between. CDR3 length: 15 residues. CDR3 amino acids: CASSPNDRNTGELFF. The CDR3 DNA follows: TGTGCCAGCAGCCCCAACGACAGAAACACCGGGGAGCTGTTTTTT.

In this sample, this clone turned up once. The chain recombines TRBV30 with TRBJ1-1; 7 bases align to TRBD1. Looked up from germline, CDR1 is GTSNPN and CDR2 is SVGIG (reference sequence). CDR3 length: 13 residues. The trim removed 2 bases at V and 5 bases at J, leaving 5 bases unmatched. CDR3 DNA sequence: TGTGCCTGGAGTACAGGGGTACAGACTGAAGCTTTCTTT. The encoded protein is CAWSTGVQTEAFF.